These 27 T cell receptor beta chains originate from one sample sequenced in a study of T cells in Graves' hyperthyroidism and ophthalmopathy (dated by TCRdb to between 2018 and 2021). The library was made by multiplex PCR. TCRdb records Illumina HiSeq 2000 as the sequencer. The TCR beta CDR3 regions were amplified from the RNA transcripts. The TCR CDR3 was subjected to a first round of RT-PCR using the HTBI primer set and the Qiagen OneStep RT-PCR kit. The public reads were reprocessed in TCRdb via fastp at Q25 and MiXCR, keeping in-frame beta chains. Entries are consolidated by CDR3 protein sequence, retaining the most common genes and DNA. This sample comprises 600,000 to 700,000 distinct CDR3 sequences, over 12% of them detected only once. The top ten hold 3.5% to 4.5% of the sample. The specimen was blood. The receptors were gathered from a woman in her 40s with Graves' ophthalmopathy.

This clonotype was counted at least ten times. The rearrangement joins TRBV6-1 to TRBJ2-5; 7 positions agree with TRBD2. This CDR3 spans 15 amino acids. Germline loops: CDR1 MNHNS, CDR2 SASEGT. V was pared by 6 bases and J by 4 bases, with 11 bases of the junction left unmatched. The CDR3 here is CASSPGTSGGETQYF. CDR3 DNA sequence: TGTGCCAGCAGCCCCGGGACGTCGGGAGGAGAGACCCAGTACTTC.

CDR3: CASSLAGTDTVQQYF. The CDR3 DNA reads as TGTGCCAGCAGCTTAGCCGGGACAGATACTGTACAGCAGTACTTC. The genes are TRBV7-9 and TRBJ2-7; TRBD1 matches 7 bases. Trimming cost V 0 bases and J 8 bases; bases outside gene matches: 10. The CDR3 sequence is 15 residues long. CDR1 and CDR2 from the germline V gene are SEHNR and FQNEAQ (reference sequence).

The V call is TRBV5-1, the J call TRBJ1-5; TRBD1 is a possible D gene (5 bases). V was pared by 4 bases and J by 4 bases, with 9 bases between. The CDR3 contains 13 residues. The germline CDR1 and CDR2 sequences are SGHRS and YFSETQ. CDR3 region: CASSHDSNQPQHF. CDR3 sequence (DNA): TGCGCCAGCAGCCATGACAGTAATCAGCCCCAGCATTTT.

This clonotype showed up many times. This rearrangement joins TRBV12-3 or TRBV12-4 to TRBJ2-7, with 13 bases identical to TRBD2. Trimming cost V 5 bases and J 9 bases; bases outside gene matches: 7. The CDR3 loop spans 14 amino acids. CDR3 sequence (DNA): TGTGCCAGCAGTGGACTAGCGGGAGCAACGGGGCAGTACTTC. Protein product: CASSGLAGATGQYF.

At least ten counts were recorded for this clonotype. The chain combines TRBV6-2 or TRBV6-3 with TRBJ1-5; D is undetermined. V dropped 0 bases and J dropped 0 bases, with 9 bases sitting between them. Germline-derived CDR1 and CDR2 are MNHEY and SVGEGT. The CDR3 contains 16 residues. DNA of the CDR3: TGTGCCAGCAGTTACTCGGGGAGCTATAGCAATCAGCCCCAGCATTTT. This sequence encodes CASSYSGSYSNQPQHF.

At least ten counts were recorded for this clonotype. The J gene is TRBJ2-2, the V gene TRBV7-6; 7 bases agree with TRBD1. The germline V gene encodes CDR1 SGHVS and CDR2 FNYEAQ. This CDR3 has 16 residues. With V trimmed by 0 bases and J by 1 base, 2 bases remained unmatched. The CDR3 DNA reads as TGTGCCAGCAGCTTAGCTTGGGACAGGAACACCGGGGAGCTGTTTTTT. This gives the protein CASSLAWDRNTGELFF.

Ten or more counts support this clonotype. The chain joins TRBV27 to TRBJ1-5, with D hard to call. CDR3 length equals 13 residues. Trimming stripped 6 bases from V and 5 bases from J, with 11 bases between. Germline-derived CDR1 and CDR2 are MNHEY and SMNVEV (reference sequence). CDR3 sequence (DNA): TGTGCCAGCAGGGAAACTTTCCATCAGCCCCAGCATTTT. Protein product: CASRETFHQPQHF.

This clonotype was seen many times. The DNA of the CDR3 is TGTGCCAGCAGCGCCACAAAGGAGCCATTGAACACTGAAGCTTTCTTT. The encoded protein is CASSATKEPLNTEAFF. This chain joins TRBV11-2 and TRBJ1-1; no definite D call. CDR1 is SGHAT, CDR2 FQNNGV, per germline. The length of the CDR3 is 16 residues. V lost 5 bases to trimming and J lost 0 bases, with 16 bases between them.

This clonotype occurred many times. The CDR3 protein is CASSWSGQTYEQYF. For the CDR3, the DNA is TGTGCCAGCAGTTGGAGCGGTCAAACCTACGAGCAGTACTTC. The chain combines TRBV6-2 or TRBV6-3 with TRBJ2-7, with a tentative D call TRBD2 (5 bases). The CDR3 totals 14 residues. Trimming took 4 bases from V and 2 from J, leaving 12 bases between them. Germline CDR1 MNHEY, CDR2 SVGEGT.

Details on this clonotype: A single base separates this from a much larger clone, so it may be a read error. The J gene is TRBJ2-2, the V gene TRBV11-2; 8 bases are shared with TRBD2. CDR3 size: 18 residues. Per germline, CDR1 SGHAT and CDR2 FQNNGV. Trimming removed 1 base from V and 3 bases from J; junction bases left unmatched: 10. CDR3 bases: TGTGCCAGCAGCTTAGGAACGGGAGGGCCCTCAGACACCGGGGAGCTGTTTTTT. Its protein is CASSLGTGGPSDTGELFF.

The chain couples TRBV29-1 to TRBJ1-1; 7 bases are a match to TRBD1. The CDR3 contains 12 residues. Germline lookup yields CDR1 SQVTM and CDR2 ANQGSEA. The V gene end was trimmed by 6 bases and the J gene end by 1 base; junction bases not matched to a gene: 2. CDR3 region: CSVRGPNTEAFF. CDR3 nucleotide sequence: TGCAGCGTAAGGGGGCCGAACACTGAAGCTTTCTTT.

This clonotype appeared many times. V usage is TRBV6-2 or TRBV6-3 and J usage is TRBJ2-7; TRBD2 is a possible D gene (6 bases). The CDR3 consists of 18 residues. V lost 2 bases and J 0 bases, leaving 20 bases between the germline ends. Looked up from germline, CDR1 is MNHEY and CDR2 is SVGEGT. The CDR3 loop reads CASSYERSGASFSYEQYF. The CDR3, as DNA: TGTGCCAGCAGTTACGAGCGATCGGGAGCAAGCTTCTCCTACGAGCAGTACTTC.

This clonotype has a count of ten or more. V usage is TRBV6-2 or TRBV6-3 and J usage is TRBJ2-3; D uncertain. V lost 2 bases, J lost 3 bases, and 6 bases lay in between. Germline V gene lookup returns CDR1 MNHEY and CDR2 SVGEGT. The CDR3 loop spans 13 amino acids. In DNA form, the CDR3 reads TGTGCCAGCAGTTACCCCTCAACAGATACGCAGTATTTT. Translating gives CASSYPSTDTQYF.

There are a few counts of this clonotype. The chain recombines TRBV9 with TRBJ1-5, with a tentative D call TRBD1 (5 bases). The V end was cut by 2 bases, the J end by 0 bases, with 30 bases between. CDR3 length: 22 residues. Germline V gene sequence: CDR1 SGDLS, CDR2 YYNGEE. The DNA of the CDR3 is TGTGCCAGCAGCGTGCCCCGGCCTACAGGAGACAACCCCCAATATAGCAATCAGCCCCAGCATTTT. Its protein product is CASSVPRPTGDNPQYSNQPQHF.

Worth noting for this clonotype: With a much larger clone just one base away, this may be a read error. The chain carries TRBV28 and TRBJ1-3, with D maybe TRBD1 (5 bases). Germline CDR1 is MDHEN and CDR2 is SYDVKM. This CDR3 contains 14 residues. The CDR3 region has the DNA TGTGCCAGCAGTTCACGGGGCGGTGGAAAAACCATATATTTT. Amino acid sequence: CASSSRGGGKTIYF. Full variable domain (missing parts from reference TRBV28 and TRBJ1-3): DVKVTQSSRYLVKRTGEKVFLECVQDMDHENMFWYRQDPGLGLRLIYFSYDVKMKEKGDIPEGYSVSREKKERFSLILESASTNQTSMYLCASSSRGGGKTIYFGEGSWLTVV.

This clonotype was found a few times. The chain combines TRBV20-1 with TRBJ1-2; D is ambiguous. V lost 3 bases and J lost 5, with 19 bases in between. This CDR3 has 15 amino acids. The V gene's germline CDR1 is DFQATT and CDR2 SNEGSKA (reference sequence). CDR3 DNA: TGCAGTGCTAGGCCCCCAAAGGGAAAAGAATATGGCTACACCTTC. Amino acids: CSARPPKGKEYGYTF.

This clonotype was observed many times. V and J are TRBV2 and TRBJ1-6; D call uncertain. Trimming removed 7 bases at V and 5 bases at J, with 3 bases between. The CDR3 loop spans 11 amino acids. CDR1 and CDR2 (germline): SNHLY, FYNNEI. CDR3 in amino acids: CASTHNSPLHF. CDR3 DNA: TGTGCCAGCACCCATAATTCACCCCTCCACTTT. Drawing the rest from reference TRBV2 and TRBJ1-6, the complete variable domain is EPEVTQTPSHQVTQMGQEVILRCVPISNHLYFYWYRQILGQKVEFLVSFYNNEISEKSEIFDDQFSVERPDGSNFTLKIRSTKLEDSAMYFCASTHNSPLHFGNGTRLTVT.

The chain couples TRBV29-1 to TRBJ2-7; D remains unclear. Germline V gives CDR1 SQVTM, CDR2 ANQGSEA. The V end was cut by 6 bases, the J end by 0 bases, with 9 bases between. CDR3 size: 12 residues. This CDR3 reads CSVNSDSYEQYF. DNA of the CDR3: TGCAGCGTCAACAGTGACTCCTACGAGCAGTACTTC.

This clonotype was observed a few times. The V call is TRBV29-1, the J call TRBJ1-5; 11 positions match TRBD1. Germline CDR1 and CDR2: SQVTM and ANQGSEA. The length of the CDR3 is 13 residues. The V and J ends lost 4 bases and 9 bases, in that order; junction bases with no gene match: 5. The chain's CDR3 is CSVVGTGGGPQHF. CDR3 nucleotides: TGCAGCGTTGTCGGGACAGGGGGGGGGCCCCAGCATTTT.

This clonotype was picked up many times. The J gene is TRBJ2-5, the V gene TRBV20-1, with unresolved D. V lost 0 bases and J 7 bases, leaving 21 bases between the germline ends. Germline lookup yields CDR1 DFQATT and CDR2 SNEGSKA (reference sequence). The CDR3 is 16 residues long. Written as DNA, the CDR3 is TGCAGTGCTAGAGATGGTGGACCAGTCTCTATTGGGACCCAGTACTTC. Protein: CSARDGGPVSIGTQYF.

This clonotype has more than one count but fewer than ten. The chain uses TRBV3-1 and TRBJ1-1, with D possibly matching TRBD1 (5 bases). The CDR3 has 13 amino acids. Trimming left V 1 base short and J 7 bases short, with 10 bases between. Germline V CDR1 and CDR2: LGHDT, YNNKEL (reference sequence). CDR3 nucleotide sequence: TGTGCCAGCAGCCAAGGCCAGGGCGGTGAAGCTTTCTTT. Amino acid sequence: CASSQGQGGEAFF.

This clonotype occurred many times. The rearrangement uses TRBV7-2 and TRBJ1-5; no clear D gene. Deletions cut 5 bases from V and 6 bases from J, with 14 bases between. Germline V gene sequence: CDR1 SGHTA, CDR2 FQGNSA. The CDR3 extends over 14 amino acids. The CDR3 nucleotides read TGTGCCAGCAGCCGGGAGCCAGCGGGTCAGCCCCAGCATTTT. Its protein product is CASSREPAGQPQHF.

This clonotype was seen many times. The V call is TRBV12-3 or TRBV12-4, the J call TRBJ1-1; no definite D call. The length of the CDR3 is 13 residues. Trimming shortened V by 7 bases and J by 1 base, and 10 bases separated the two germline ends. CDR3: CASTMGRNTEAFF. DNA for the CDR3: TGTGCCAGCACCATGGGTAGGAACACTGAAGCTTTCTTT.

This clonotype was seen repeatedly, ten times or more. The chain links TRBV6-5 to TRBJ2-5; 7 bases map to TRBD1. Germline CDR1 MNHEY, CDR2 SVGAGI. The CDR3 runs 14 residues. After removal of 1 base from V and 2 bases from J, the junction contained 1 base not matched to a gene. The CDR3 here is CASSYFRGQETQYF. CDR3 DNA sequence: TGTGCCAGCAGTTACTTCAGGGGGCAAGAGACCCAGTACTTC.

This clonotype was counted at least ten times. The chain combines TRBV2 with TRBJ1-1; D call uncertain. The V end lost 4 bases, the J end lost 0 bases, and 12 bases lay between the germline ends. This CDR3 comprises 15 residues. Germline V gene data show CDR1 as SNHLY and CDR2 as FYNNEI. The CDR3 bases are TGTGCCAGCAGTGTAGTGCACGGACTGAACACTGAAGCTTTCTTT. This gives the protein CASSVVHGLNTEAFF. The entire variable domain, with the rest obtained from reference TRBV2 and TRBJ1-1, is as follows: EPEVTQTPSHQVTQMGQEVILRCVPISNHLYFYWYRQILGQKVEFLVSFYNNEISEKSEIFDDQFSVERPDGSNFTLKIRSTKLEDSAMYFCASSVVHGLNTEAFFGQGTRLTVV.

At least ten counts were recorded for this clonotype. The chain carries TRBV20-1 and TRBJ2-4; D is possibly TRBD1 (7 bases). This CDR3 comprises 12 residues. V lost 4 bases, J lost 8 bases, and 12 bases lay in between. The V gene's germline CDR1 is DFQATT and CDR2 SNEGSKA (reference sequence). The CDR3 bases are TGCAGTGCTAAGCAGGGGGAGGACATTCAGTACTTC. This gives the protein CSAKQGEDIQYF.

This clonotype was observed at least ten times. The CDR3 reads CASSPDRGQPQHF. In nucleotides, the CDR3 is TGTGCCAGCAGTCCAGACAGGGGCCAGCCCCAGCATTTT. The rearrangement links TRBV28 to TRBJ1-5, with TRBD1 matching over 8 bases. CDR3 length: 13 residues. Trimming cost V 5 bases and J 7 bases; bases outside gene matches: 4. The germline V gene has CDR1 MDHEN and CDR2 SYDVKM.